The 5 T cell receptor beta chains reported below all come from one sample, sequenced in a study of glioma-infiltrating T cells after dendritic cell vaccination listed by TCRdb under 2016. Libraries were built with the immunoSEQ multiplex PCR assay. The source is immuneACCESS, and TCRdb retained only in-frame sequences with V and J called. Part of the clones is not carried over; for the studies checked, unresolved V genes explain less than half of this, and the remainder is unexplained. A total of 85,000 to 110,000 clones appear in this sample, roughly 76% of them only once. Approximately 12% of the sample rests with the top ten. This specimen was blood, taken before dendritic cell vaccination. The receptors stem from a human donor with glioblastoma.

This clone has just a few counts. The chain uses TRBV5-1 and TRBJ2-7, with TRBD1 matching over 7 bases. The CDR3 loop spans 14 amino acids. Germline CDR1 SGHRS, CDR2 YFSETQ. Trimming cost V 4 bases and J 2 bases; bases outside gene matches: 6. Written as DNA, the CDR3 is TGCGCCAGCAGCGCAACAGGGGTAGCCTACGAGCAGTACTTC. This encodes CASSATGVAYEQYF.

This clone was seen a single time. This chain uses TRBV30 with TRBJ2-7; D gene ambiguous. CDR1 is GTSNPN and CDR2 is SVGIG in the germline V gene (reference sequence). V lost 2 bases and J lost 4, with 12 bases in between. CDR3 length: 13 amino acids. CDR3 residues: CAWSLGFGYEQYF. In nucleotides, the CDR3 is TGTGCCTGGAGTTTAGGTTTCGGGTACGAGCAGTACTTC.

The rearrangement joins TRBV7-8 to TRBJ2-1, with 8 nucleotides matching TRBD2. Per the germline V gene, CDR1 is SGHVS and CDR2 is FQNEAQ. This CDR3 is 16 amino acids long. The junction had 3 bases not matched to a gene; V was cut back by 2 bases and J by 0 bases. The CDR3 sequence: CASSLIRGGSYNEQFF. The CDR3 coding sequence is TGTGCCAGCAGCTTAATTCGGGGGGGCTCCTACAATGAGCAGTTCTTC.

In this sample, this clone turned up once. V gene TRBV7-9 combines with J gene TRBJ2-6; D call uncertain. The germline CDR1 and CDR2 sequences are SEHNR and FQNEAQ (reference sequence). Between the trimmed V and J ends, which lost 5 bases and 1 base, there was a span of 15 bases. This CDR3 has 17 residues. CDR3: CASSPVAPSSGANVLTF. CDR3 sequence (DNA): TGTGCCAGCAGCCCCGTGGCACCATCTTCTGGGGCCAACGTCCTGACTTTC.

This chain connects TRBV6-5 to TRBJ2-7; a possible D gene is TRBD1 (6 bases). The CDR3 sequence is 14 residues long. Germline CDR1 is MNHEY and CDR2 is SVGAGI. Trimming took off 2 bases at V and 5 bases at J, with 13 bases between the two ends. CDR3 sequence reads: CASSYLQGANEQYF. The CDR3, as DNA: TGTGCCAGCAGTTACCTACAGGGAGCCAACGAGCAGTACTTC.